This note documents a single T cell receptor beta chain sequence. Per the authors' pipeline: For nucleated cells, counts were estimated from reference gene primer amplification. Here immunoSEQ multiplex PCR was the method, and the copy in TCRdb shows in-frame clones only, minus some. V and J calls and clone size are copied from that table; D and trimming were computed from the DNA. The table has about 250,000 clones, around 85% seen once. The data belong to a study of blood T cell repertoires in COVID-19. Study overall: Acute and convalescent COVID-19 specimens originated in the United States, Italy and Spain. T cells, B-cell-depleted T cells, or PBMCs supplied cDNA or gDNA.

The V gene end was trimmed by 1 base and the J gene end by 4 bases; junction bases not matched to a gene: 10. There are 17 residues in the CDR3. Germline V CDR1 and CDR2: SGHTA, FQGNSA. The sequenced sample was peripheral blood. The chain carries TRBV7-2 and TRBJ2-1; TRBD2 aligns across 7 bases. This TCR was sampled from a man aged 45 to 65 with COVID-19, enrolled during active disease. The CDR3 bases are TGTGCCAGCAGCTTAGTAGGCCGGCGAGCGGGGTACAATGAGCAGTTCTTC. It is translated as CASSLVGRRAGYNEQFF.